This T cell receptor (beta chain) was identified in a study of early T cells in non-severe SARS-CoV-2 infection. CDR1 SNHLY and CDR2 FYNNEI come from the germline V gene. V was cut by 6 bases and J by 7 bases, with 12 bases left in between. The CDR3 spans 12 residues. Each cDNA molecule carried a unique molecular identifier. Using its own MiXCR run on the 5' RACE reads, TCRdb lists one record per CDR3 protein. The profile shows about 39,000 distinct CDR3 sequences, about 5.5% of them singletons. In this sample, this clonotype turned up many times. J is TRBJ2-5 and V is TRBV2; D is ambiguous. The receptor's source is an adult who was a healthcare worker with PCR-confirmed SARS-CoV-2 infection or an uninfected control (not recorded which). The sequencing here drew on whole blood, taken at baseline. In DNA, the CDR3 is TGTGCCAGCAGCGTCGGGCGCCGGACCCAGTACTTC. Its protein is CASSVGRRTQYF.